This TCR beta chain was found in a study of blood T cells in healthy people across ages. Study-level results: Donors of long life had a larger count of naive CD4+ cells and greater diversity than aged donors.

V lost 3 bases to trimming and J lost 8 bases, with 16 bases between them. The CDR3 sequence is 14 residues long. Germline V CDR1 and CDR2: SGHKS, YYEKEE (reference sequence). With a J-beta primer mix and a sample-barcoded 5' primer, a second PCR ran about 6 to 11 cycles. TCRdb independently ran MiXCR on the 5' RACE reads; one entry per CDR3 protein. In the table there are 650,000 to 950,000 distinct CDR3 sequences, around 45% of which are singletons. About this clonotype itself: What it binds is not known.

Donors were healthy Caucasian individuals from Russia aged roughly 6 to 100. The sample, about 9.7 milliliters of peripheral blood, was drawn from each donor. The origin of this receptor is a man aged 55 to 70 in good health. The rearrangement uses TRBV5-5 and TRBJ2-3; maybe TRBD1 (5 bases). Sequences were obtained from blood. This chain's CDR3 is CASSSQGDTATQYF. CDR3 DNA: TGTGCCAGCAGCTCTCAAGGGGATACGGCTACGCAGTATTTT.